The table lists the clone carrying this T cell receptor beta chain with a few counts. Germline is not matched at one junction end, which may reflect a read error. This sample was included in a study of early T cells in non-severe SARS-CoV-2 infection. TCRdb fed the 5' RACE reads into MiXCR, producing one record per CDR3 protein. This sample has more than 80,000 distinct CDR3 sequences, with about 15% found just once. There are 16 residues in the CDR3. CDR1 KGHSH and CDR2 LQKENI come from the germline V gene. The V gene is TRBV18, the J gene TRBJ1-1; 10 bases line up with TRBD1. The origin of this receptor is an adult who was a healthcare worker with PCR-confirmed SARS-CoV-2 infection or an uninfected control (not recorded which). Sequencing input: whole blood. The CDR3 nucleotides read TGTGCCAGCTCCCACCGGGACAGGGGCCGAAACACTGAAGCTTTCTTC. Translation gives CASSHRDRGRNTEAFF. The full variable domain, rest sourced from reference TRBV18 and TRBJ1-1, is NAGVMQNPRHLVRRRGQEARLRCSPMKGHSHVYWYRQLPEEGLKFMVYLQKENIIDESGMPKERFSAEFPKEGPSILRIQQVVRGDSAAYFCASSHRDRGRNTEAFFGQGTRLTVV.